This T cell receptor (beta chain) was identified in a study of regulatory T cells in long-lasting Graves disease. This clonotype was counted at least ten times. The antigen is not known. CDR3-region Arm-PCR and iRepertoire HTBI primers produced the TCR beta libraries. TCRdb re-analysed the multiplex PCR reads in MiXCR, keeping a single row per CDR3 protein. The profile covers about 660,000 distinct CDR3 sequences, with around 32% appearing a single time and about 42% taken by the ten largest. The study's findings and limits: Among samples with persistent disease, TRBV28, TRBJ1-2 and TRBJ2-5 were favored.

Time point given: persistent/refractory GD, antithyroid drugs over 5 years with positive TRAb. From RNA extracted from PBMCs, the TCR library was made. Germline V gives CDR1 MDHEN, CDR2 SYDVKM. CDR3 size: 14 residues. Trimming removed 1 base at V and 5 bases at J, with 11 bases between. This receptor was taken from a female donor with Graves disease. Source: peripheral blood mononuclear cells (PBMCs), taken when the disease was refractory, from a patient treated with antithyroid drugs. V usage is TRBV28 and J usage is TRBJ1-2; D is undetermined. The CDR3 DNA follows: TGTGCCAGCAGTTTATTGGAGGGAAAGTATGGCTACACCTTC. Its translation is CASSLLEGKYGYTF.